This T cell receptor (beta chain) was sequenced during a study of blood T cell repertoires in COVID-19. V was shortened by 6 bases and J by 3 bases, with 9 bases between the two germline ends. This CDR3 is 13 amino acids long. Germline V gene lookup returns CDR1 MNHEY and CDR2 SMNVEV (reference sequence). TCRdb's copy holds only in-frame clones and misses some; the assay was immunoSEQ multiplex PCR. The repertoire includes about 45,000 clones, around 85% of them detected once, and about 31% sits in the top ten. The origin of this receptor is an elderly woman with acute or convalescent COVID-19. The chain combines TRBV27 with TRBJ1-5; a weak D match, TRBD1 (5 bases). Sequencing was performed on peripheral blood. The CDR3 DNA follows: TGTGCCAGCAGGGGGGGTTACAATCAGCCCCAGCATTTT. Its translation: CASRGGYNQPQHF.